The sequence of this T cell receptor beta chain was determined in a study of cytomegalovirus exposure and HLA in healthy donors. Study-level results: A link between a missense DCLRE1C variant and TCR beta V- and J-gene trimming emerged from a later analysis. Analysis performed later showed TCR beta chains linked to HLA being more clonally expanded than equally common others.

Remarks on this clone: As yet, its antigen is unknown.

The J segment lost 4 bases and the V segment lost 2 bases, leaving 4 bases of the junction unmatched. From germline, CDR1 is MGHRA and CDR2 YSYEKL. The length of the CDR3 is 14 residues. Primers included in the PCR were 60 Vbeta and 13 Jbeta primers. Sequencing was performed with immunoSEQ multiplex PCR; in TCRdb, only in-frame clones are kept and a portion is missing. Altogether 70,000 to 95,000 clones are present, about 84% being singletons, with the ten largest covering around 2%. J is TRBJ2-7 and V is TRBV4-1, with 8 bases matching TRBD1. This receptor was identified in a man aged 18 to 30 in good health and CMV-seronegative. Input material: PBMCs. The CDR3 nucleotides read TGCGCCAGCAGCCAACCAGGGGGCCAGTACGAGCAGTACTTC. The encoded protein is CASSQPGGQYEQYF.